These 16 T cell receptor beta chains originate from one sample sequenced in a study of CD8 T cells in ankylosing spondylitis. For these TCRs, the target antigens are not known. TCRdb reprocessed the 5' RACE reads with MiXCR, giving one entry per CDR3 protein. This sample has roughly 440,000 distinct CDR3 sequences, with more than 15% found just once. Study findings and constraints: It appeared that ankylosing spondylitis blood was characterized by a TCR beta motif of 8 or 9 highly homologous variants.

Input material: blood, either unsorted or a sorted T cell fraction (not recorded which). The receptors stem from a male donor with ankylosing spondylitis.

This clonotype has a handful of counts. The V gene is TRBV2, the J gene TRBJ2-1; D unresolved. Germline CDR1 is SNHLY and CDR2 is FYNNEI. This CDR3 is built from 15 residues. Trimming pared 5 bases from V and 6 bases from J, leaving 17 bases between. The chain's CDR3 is CASSKEGPSGNEQFF. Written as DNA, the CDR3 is TGTGCCAGCAGTAAAGAAGGACCCTCGGGCAATGAGCAGTTCTTC.

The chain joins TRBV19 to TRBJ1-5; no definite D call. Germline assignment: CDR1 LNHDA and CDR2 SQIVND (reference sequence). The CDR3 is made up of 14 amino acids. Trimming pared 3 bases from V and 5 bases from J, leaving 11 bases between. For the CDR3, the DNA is TGTGCCAGTAGTATCAAGACACGCGATCAGCCCCAGCATTTT. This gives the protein CASSIKTRDQPQHF.

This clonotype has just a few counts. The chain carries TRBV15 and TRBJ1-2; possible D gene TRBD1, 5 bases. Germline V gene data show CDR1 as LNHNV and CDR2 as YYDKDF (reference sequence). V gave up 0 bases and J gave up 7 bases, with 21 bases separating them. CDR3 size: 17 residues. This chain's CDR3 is CATSRDVGQGAMSGYTF. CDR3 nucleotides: TGTGCCACCAGCAGAGATGTTGGGCAGGGAGCCATGAGTGGCTACACCTTC.

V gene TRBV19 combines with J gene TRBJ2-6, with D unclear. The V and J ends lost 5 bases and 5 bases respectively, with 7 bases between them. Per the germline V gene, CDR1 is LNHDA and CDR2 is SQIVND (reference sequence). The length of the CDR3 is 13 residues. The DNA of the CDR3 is TGTGCCAGTAGTGGCATGCGGGCCAACGTCCTGACTTTC. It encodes CASSGMRANVLTF.

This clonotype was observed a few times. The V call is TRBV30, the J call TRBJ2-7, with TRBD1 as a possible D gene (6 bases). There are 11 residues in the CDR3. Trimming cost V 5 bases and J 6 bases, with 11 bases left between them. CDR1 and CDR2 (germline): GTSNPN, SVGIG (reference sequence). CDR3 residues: CAWGWGPEQYF. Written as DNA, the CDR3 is TGTGCCTGGGGTTGGGGGCCCGAGCAGTACTTC.

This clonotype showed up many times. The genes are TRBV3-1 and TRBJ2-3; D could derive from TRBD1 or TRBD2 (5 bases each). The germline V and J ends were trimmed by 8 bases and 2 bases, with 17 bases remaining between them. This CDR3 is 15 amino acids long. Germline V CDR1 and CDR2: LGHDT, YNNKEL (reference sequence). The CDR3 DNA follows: TGTGCCAGCTCCCCTCGGGGCGGCCTCACAGATACGCAGTATTTT. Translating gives CASSPRGGLTDTQYF.

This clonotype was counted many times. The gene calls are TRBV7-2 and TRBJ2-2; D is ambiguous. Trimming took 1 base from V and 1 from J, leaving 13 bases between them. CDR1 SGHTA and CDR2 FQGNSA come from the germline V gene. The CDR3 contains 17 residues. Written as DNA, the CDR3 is TGTGCCAGCAGCTTAGTTCCAGCGAGAAAGAACACCGGGGAGCTGTTTTTT. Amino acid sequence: CASSLVPARKNTGELFF. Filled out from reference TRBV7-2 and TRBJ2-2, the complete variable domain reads GAGVSQSPSNKVTEKGKDVELRCDPISGHTALYWYRQSLGQGLEFLIYFQGNSAPDKSGLPSDRFSAERTGGSVSTLTIQRTQQEDSAVYLCASSLVPARKNTGELFFGEGSRLTVL.

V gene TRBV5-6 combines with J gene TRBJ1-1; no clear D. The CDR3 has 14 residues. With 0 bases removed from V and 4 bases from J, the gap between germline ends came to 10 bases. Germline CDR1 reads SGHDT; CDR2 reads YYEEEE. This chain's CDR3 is CASSLDYTGTEAFF. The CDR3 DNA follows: TGTGCCAGCAGCTTGGATTACACCGGCACTGAAGCTTTCTTT.

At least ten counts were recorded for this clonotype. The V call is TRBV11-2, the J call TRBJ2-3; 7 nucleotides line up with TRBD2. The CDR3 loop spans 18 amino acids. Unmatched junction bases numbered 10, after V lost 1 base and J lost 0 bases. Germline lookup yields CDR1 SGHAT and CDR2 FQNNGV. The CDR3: CASSLVLVSGGSTDTQYF. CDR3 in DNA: TGTGCCAGCAGCTTAGTCTTGGTATCGGGAGGAAGCACAGATACGCAGTATTTT.

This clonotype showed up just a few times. The CDR3 region is CASSVLSGGGTDTQYF. The CDR3 region has the DNA TGCGCCAGCAGCGTTCTTAGCGGGGGGGGCACAGATACGCAGTATTTT. J is TRBJ2-3 and V is TRBV5-1; 11 bases align to TRBD2. The V gene's germline CDR1 is SGHRS and CDR2 YFSETQ. V lost 4 bases to trimming and J lost 1 base; unmatched junction nucleotides: 5. This CDR3 has 16 amino acids.

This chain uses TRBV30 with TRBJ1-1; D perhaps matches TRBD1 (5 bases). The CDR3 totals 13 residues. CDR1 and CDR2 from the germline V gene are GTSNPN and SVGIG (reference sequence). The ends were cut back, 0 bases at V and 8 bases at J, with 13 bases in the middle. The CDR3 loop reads CAWSVRGSTEAFF. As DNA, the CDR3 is TGTGCCTGGAGTGTACGGGGGAGCACCGAAGCTTTCTTT.

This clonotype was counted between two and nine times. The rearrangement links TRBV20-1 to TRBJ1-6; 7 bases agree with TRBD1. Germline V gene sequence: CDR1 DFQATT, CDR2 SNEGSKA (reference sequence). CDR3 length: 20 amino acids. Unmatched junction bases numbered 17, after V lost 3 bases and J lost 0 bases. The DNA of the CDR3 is TGCAGTGCTAGGATTACGGACGGACAGGCCCTTAGCTCCTATAATTCACCCCTCCACTTT. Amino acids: CSARITDGQALSSYNSPLHF.

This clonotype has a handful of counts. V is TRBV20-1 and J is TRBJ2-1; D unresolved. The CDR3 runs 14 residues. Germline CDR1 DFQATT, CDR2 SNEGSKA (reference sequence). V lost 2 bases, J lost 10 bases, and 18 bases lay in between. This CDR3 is CSARPPTAKREQFF. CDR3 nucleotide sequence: TGCAGTGCTAGACCACCAACAGCTAAAAGGGAGCAGTTCTTC.

Here the CDR3 DNA reads TGTGCCAGCAGTTTAGGGGGACAGACCCTCTATGGCTACACCTTC. Encoded protein: CASSLGGQTLYGYTF. J is TRBJ1-2 and V is TRBV28; 7 nucleotides align to TRBD1. J lost 4 bases, V lost 2 bases, and 7 bases had no gene match. Germline V gene sequence: CDR1 MDHEN, CDR2 SYDVKM. The CDR3 runs 15 residues.

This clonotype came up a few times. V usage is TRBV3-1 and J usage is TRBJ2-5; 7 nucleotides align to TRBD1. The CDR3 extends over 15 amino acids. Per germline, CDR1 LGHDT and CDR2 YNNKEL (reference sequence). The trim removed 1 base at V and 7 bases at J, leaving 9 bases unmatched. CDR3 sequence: CASSQVDRVRGTQYF. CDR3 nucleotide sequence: TGTGCCAGCAGCCAAGTAGACAGGGTGAGGGGGACCCAGTACTTC.

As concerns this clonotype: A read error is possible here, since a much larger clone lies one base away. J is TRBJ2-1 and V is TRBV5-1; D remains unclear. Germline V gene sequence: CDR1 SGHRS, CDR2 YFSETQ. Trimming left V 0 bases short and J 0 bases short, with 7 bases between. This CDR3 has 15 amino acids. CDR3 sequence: CASSLEAVSYNEQFF. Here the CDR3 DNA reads TGCGCCAGCAGCTTGGAGGCGGTCTCCTACAATGAGCAGTTCTTC.